This entry concerns a single TCR beta chain. The antigen is unknown. Distinct nucleotide sequences in the sample also encode this CDR3. Germline CDR1 and CDR2: MGHDK and SYGVNS. Germline trimming cut 0 bases from V and 8 bases from J; bases unmatched to any gene: 9. The length of the CDR3 is 16 residues. This record belongs to a study of OX40 agonist ivuxolimab in advanced cancers. Generated by immunoSEQ multiplex PCR, the TCRdb table keeps only in-frame clones and is missing some. The data hold 45,000 to 65,000 clones, with 77% observed a single time. The study's findings and limits: Circulating CD4+ and CD8+ T cells showed clonal expansion by week 6 at 0.1 to 3.0 mg/kg. CD4+ T cells averaged fewer expanded clones than CD8+ T cells.

Sequenced material: CD4+ or CD8+ T cells sorted from blood, taken in a trial of the OX40 agonist ivuxolimab. The clonotype was recovered from an adult with an advanced solid tumor such as melanoma, head and neck, liver or kidney cancer. The V gene is TRBV25-1, the J gene TRBJ2-1; TRBD1 matches 8 bases. This CDR3 is CASSEYRDRLSDEQFF. As DNA, the CDR3 is TGTGCCAGCAGTGAATATCGGGACAGGCTGTCCGATGAGCAGTTCTTC.